This note documents a single T cell receptor (beta chain) sequence. The target antigen is unknown. The sample belongs to a study of cytomegalovirus exposure and HLA in healthy donors. Study details: Within the Caucasian-associated ancestry cluster were 81% of the roughly 400 genotyped donors.

With 4 bases clipped from V and 8 bases from J, the junction kept 13 bases outside the gene matches. The CDR3 extends over 15 amino acids. The germline CDR1 and CDR2 sequences are WSHSY and SAAADI. General study points: In an earlier analysis, most TCR beta V segments were productive about 90% or about 30% of the time. Later analysis identified a missense DCLRE1C variant that was linked to TCR beta V- and J-gene trimming. Later, an analysis found that common viral pathogens appeared to be linked with several of the most significant clusters.

PCR involved 60 Vbeta and 13 Jbeta primers. The data were produced by immunoSEQ multiplex PCR, yet TCRdb's version contains in-frame clones alone and is incomplete. The sample has around 210,000 clones; around four fifths are singletons. V usage is TRBV10-2 and J usage is TRBJ1-1, with 7 nucleotides matching TRBD1. This sequence originates from a man over 45 in good health and CMV-seronegative. What was sequenced was PBMCs. This CDR3 reads CASSASDRTLTEAFF. The CDR3 region has the DNA TGCGCCAGCAGTGCGTCGGACAGGACGCTCACCGAAGCTTTCTTT.